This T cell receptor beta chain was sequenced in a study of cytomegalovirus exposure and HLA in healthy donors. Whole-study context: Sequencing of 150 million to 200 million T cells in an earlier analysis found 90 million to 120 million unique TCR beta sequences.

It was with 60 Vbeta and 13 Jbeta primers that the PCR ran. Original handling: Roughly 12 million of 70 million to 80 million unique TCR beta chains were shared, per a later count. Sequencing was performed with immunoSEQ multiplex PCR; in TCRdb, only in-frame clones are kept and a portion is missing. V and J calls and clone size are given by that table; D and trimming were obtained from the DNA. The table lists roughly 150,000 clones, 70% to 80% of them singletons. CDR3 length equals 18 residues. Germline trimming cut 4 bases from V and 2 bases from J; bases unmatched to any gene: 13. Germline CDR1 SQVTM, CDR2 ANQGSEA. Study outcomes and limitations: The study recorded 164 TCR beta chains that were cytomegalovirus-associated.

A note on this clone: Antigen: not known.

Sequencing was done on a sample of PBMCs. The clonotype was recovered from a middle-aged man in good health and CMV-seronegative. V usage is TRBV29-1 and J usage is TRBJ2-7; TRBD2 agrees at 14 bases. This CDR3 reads CSVAGTSGRRLGAYEQYF. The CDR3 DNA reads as TGCAGCGTTGCCGGGACTAGCGGGAGAAGACTTGGAGCCTACGAGCAGTACTTC.